Below, 15 T cell receptor beta chains from the same sample are listed, as sequenced in a study of T cells after yellow fever vaccination. TCRdb passed the 5' RACE reads through MiXCR, listing each CDR3 protein once. The sample has some 300,000 distinct CDR3 sequences, 7.5% to 9.5% seen once. The specimen comprised CD4+ T cells sorted from PBMCs, sampled 5 days after the yellow fever booster vaccination. Receptor source: a man between 18 and 35 years old who received the YFV17D yellow fever vaccine.

This clonotype has a count of ten or more. The chain combines TRBV5-1 with TRBJ2-3; possible D gene TRBD2, 5 bases. The CDR3 is 14 amino acids. The V end lost 3 bases, the J end lost 2 bases, and 10 bases lay between the germline ends. CDR1 is SGHRS, CDR2 YFSETQ, per germline. CDR3 bases: TGCGCCAGCAGCTCCTCGGGGAACACAGATACGCAGTATTTT. Translating gives CASSSSGNTDTQYF.

Of note for this clonotype: With a much larger clone just one base away, this may be a read error. V and J are TRBV5-1 and TRBJ1-6; 8 nucleotides line up with TRBD1. V dropped 3 bases and J dropped 5; count of bases not matched to a gene: 1. Looked up from germline, CDR1 is SGHRS and CDR2 is YFSETQ. This CDR3 is built from 14 residues. The DNA of the CDR3 is TGCGCCAGCAGCTCGGGACAGGATAATTCACCCCTCCACTTT. Translation: CASSSGQDNSPLHF. Full variable domain (rest looked up from reference TRBV5-1 and TRBJ1-6): KAGVTQTPRYLIKTRGQQVTLSCSPISGHRSVSWYQQTPGQGLQFLFEYFSETQRNKGNFPGRFSGRQFSNSRSEMNVSTLELGDSALYLCASSSGQDNSPLHFGNGTRLTVT.

This clonotype has a handful of counts. The chain is built from TRBV2 and TRBJ2-5; a weak D match, TRBD1 (7 bases). Trimming stripped 7 bases from V and 4 bases from J, with 13 bases between. This CDR3 is 13 amino acids long. Germline CDR1 is SNHLY and CDR2 is FYNNEI. This CDR3 is CASTQGGGETQYF. CDR3 sequence (DNA): TGTGCCAGCACGCAGGGGGGTGGAGAGACCCAGTACTTC.

The chain employs TRBV28 and TRBJ2-6, with TRBD2 as a possible D gene (5 bases). Trimming stripped 5 bases from V and 2 bases from J, with 13 bases between. The CDR3 is 16 amino acids. Germline V gives CDR1 MDHEN, CDR2 SYDVKM. Written as DNA, the CDR3 is TGTGCCAGCAGTAGCCCCGGGGATACTGGGGCCAACGTCCTGACTTTC. It encodes CASSSPGDTGANVLTF.

The chain is built from TRBV7-2 and TRBJ2-5; 10 bases fit TRBD1. The CDR3 sequence is 15 residues long. Unmatched junction bases numbered 8, after V lost 7 bases and J lost 3 bases. Germline CDR1 SGHTA, CDR2 FQGNSA. Here the CDR3 DNA reads TGTGCCAGCACCCTAGCCGGGACAGGGGAAGAGACCCAGTACTTC. It specifies CASTLAGTGEETQYF. The complete variable domain, with remaining parts taken from reference TRBV7-2 and TRBJ2-5, reads GAGVSQSPSNKVTEKGKDVELRCDPISGHTALYWYRQSLGQGLEFLIYFQGNSAPDKSGLPSDRFSAERTGGSVSTLTIQRTQQEDSAVYLCASTLAGTGEETQYFGPGTRLLVL.

To note about this clonotype: The junction differs from germline at one of its ends, possibly a read error. V usage is TRBV19 and J usage is TRBJ2-2; D remains ambiguous. Germline V CDR1 and CDR2: LNHDA, SQIVND (reference sequence). The CDR3 is 16 residues long. The CDR3 reads CACSIFGLGNTGELFF. In nucleotides, the CDR3 is TGTGCCTGTAGTATATTCGGATTGGGGAACACCGGGGAGCTGTTTTTT.

This clonotype was observed many times. The chain is built from TRBV11-3 and TRBJ2-1; D possibly corresponds to TRBD1 (6 bases). Trimming left V 0 bases short and J 9 bases short, with 24 bases between. The CDR3 spans 18 residues. CDR1 is SGHNT, CDR2 YENEEA, per germline. Written as DNA, the CDR3 is TGTGCCAGCAGCTTAGATCAGGGTGGGACAACAAGGATTACTGAGCAGTTCTTC. The encoded protein is CASSLDQGGTTRITEQFF. Using reference TRBV11-3 and TRBJ2-1 for the parts outside the CDR3, the full variable domain is EAGVVQSPRYKIIEKKQPVAFWCNPISGHNTLYWYLQNLGQGPELLIRYENEEAVDDSQLPKDRFSAERLKGVDSTLKIQPAELGDSAVYLCASSLDQGGTTRITEQFFGPGTRLTVL.

This clonotype occurred a few times. The V and J genes are TRBV18 and TRBJ1-6, with D perhaps TRBD1 (5 bases). Trimming removed 3 bases at V and 13 bases at J, with 13 bases between. There are 13 residues in the CDR3. Germline loops: CDR1 KGHSH, CDR2 LQKENI. The CDR3 spells CASSPGDRVPLHF. CDR3 nucleotides: TGTGCCAGCTCACCTGGGGACCGAGTGCCCCTCCACTTT.

In its sample, this clonotype was seen many times. CDR3 sequence (DNA): TGTGCCAGCAGCTTAGGGACAGGGCCCTACGAGCAGTACTTC. It translates to CASSLGTGPYEQYF. This rearrangement joins TRBV7-8 to TRBJ2-7; TRBD1 matches at 8 bases. Germline-derived CDR1 and CDR2 are SGHVS and FQNEAQ. The CDR3 has 14 residues. The ends lost 1 base at V and 2 bases at J; junction bases unmatched: 1.

This clonotype showed up just a few times. V is TRBV6-6 and J is TRBJ2-3; the match to TRBD2 covers 8 bases. With V trimmed by 7 bases and J by 6 bases, 9 bases remained unmatched. Germline V gene sequence: CDR1 MNHNY, CDR2 SVGAGI (reference sequence). CDR3 length: 14 residues. In DNA form, the CDR3 reads TGTGCCAGCACTCCGGGACTAGGTGCCGATACGCAGTATTTT. Its translation: CASTPGLGADTQYF.

This clonotype was found many times. The rearrangement joins TRBV12-3 or TRBV12-4 to TRBJ2-3, with D uncertain. The CDR3 totals 14 residues. Between the trimmed V and J ends, which lost 7 bases and 3 bases, there was a span of 14 bases. As DNA, the CDR3 is TGTGCCAGCACCCTATGGCTCCCGACAGATACGCAGTATTTT. Translating it yields CASTLWLPTDTQYF.

This clonotype was picked up a small number of times. The chain recombines TRBV5-1 with TRBJ2-3; TRBD2 agrees at 8 bases. The CDR3 spans 16 residues. Germline CDR1 and CDR2: SGHRS and YFSETQ. J gave up 2 bases and V 0 bases, and 5 bases lay outside the gene matches. This chain's CDR3 is CASSLEPTSATDTQYF. Here the CDR3 DNA reads TGCGCCAGCAGCTTGGAGCCGACTAGCGCCACAGATACGCAGTATTTT.

The sample holds a few counts of this clonotype. This chain connects TRBV6-1 to TRBJ1-1, with D perhaps TRBD1 (6 bases). Trimming pared 6 bases from V and 0 bases from J, leaving 17 bases between. Germline CDR1 and CDR2: MNHNS and SASEGT. The CDR3 length is 16 residues. CDR3 nucleotide sequence: TGTGCCAGCAGCCTTTCAGGGGATACGTTGAACACTGAAGCTTTCTTT. This sequence encodes CASSLSGDTLNTEAFF.

This clonotype was picked up a small number of times. The chain is built from TRBV20-1 and TRBJ2-7; D might be TRBD2 (6 bases). The germline V gene encodes CDR1 DFQATT and CDR2 SNEGSKA (reference sequence). Trimming cost V 1 base and J 6 bases, with 10 bases left between them. The CDR3 contains 12 residues. In DNA form, the CDR3 reads TGCAGTGCTAGAGGTCGAGCGGGCGAGCAGTACGTC. It is translated as CSARGRAGEQYV.

The chain couples TRBV3-1 to TRBJ2-7, with 8 bases matching TRBD2. Germline V gene sequence: CDR1 LGHDT, CDR2 YNNKEL (reference sequence). Trimming removed 6 bases from V and 2 bases from J; junction bases left unmatched: 9. This CDR3 is built from 15 residues. In DNA form, the CDR3 reads TGTGCCAGCAGTCCCGCGGGCGGGGGGCCCTACGAGCAGTACTTC. Protein: CASSPAGGGPYEQYF.